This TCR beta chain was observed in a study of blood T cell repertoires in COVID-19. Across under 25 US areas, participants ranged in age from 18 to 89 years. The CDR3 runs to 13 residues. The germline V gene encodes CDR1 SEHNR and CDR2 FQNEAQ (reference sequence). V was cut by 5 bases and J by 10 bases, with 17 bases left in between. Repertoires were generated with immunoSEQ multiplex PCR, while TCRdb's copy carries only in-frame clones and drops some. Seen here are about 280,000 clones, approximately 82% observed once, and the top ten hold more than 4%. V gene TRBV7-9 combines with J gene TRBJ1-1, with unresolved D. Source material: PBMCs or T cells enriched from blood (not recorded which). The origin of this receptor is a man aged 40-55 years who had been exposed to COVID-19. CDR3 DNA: TGTGCCAGCAGCCATGATCTAAGTAGCGCAGCTTTCTTT. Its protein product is CASSHDLSSAAFF.